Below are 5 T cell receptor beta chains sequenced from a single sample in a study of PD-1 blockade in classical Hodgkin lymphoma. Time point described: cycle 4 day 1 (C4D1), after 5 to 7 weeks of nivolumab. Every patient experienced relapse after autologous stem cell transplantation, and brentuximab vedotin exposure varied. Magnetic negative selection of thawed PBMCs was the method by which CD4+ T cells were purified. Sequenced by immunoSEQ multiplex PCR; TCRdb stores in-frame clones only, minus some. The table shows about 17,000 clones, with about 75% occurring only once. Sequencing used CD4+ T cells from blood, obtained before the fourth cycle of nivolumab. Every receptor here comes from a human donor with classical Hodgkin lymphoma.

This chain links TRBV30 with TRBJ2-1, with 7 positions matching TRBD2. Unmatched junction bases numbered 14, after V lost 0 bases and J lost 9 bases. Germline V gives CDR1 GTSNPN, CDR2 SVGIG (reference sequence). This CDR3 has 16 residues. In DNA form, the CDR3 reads TGTGCCTGGAGTGTATGGCCTAGCGGAGGGAGGGGTGAGCAGTTCTTC. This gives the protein CAWSVWPSGGRGEQFF.

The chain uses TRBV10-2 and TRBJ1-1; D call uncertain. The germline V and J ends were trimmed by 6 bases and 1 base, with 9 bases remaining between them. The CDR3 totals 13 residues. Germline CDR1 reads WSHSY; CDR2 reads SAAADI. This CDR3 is CASSRQGNTEAFF. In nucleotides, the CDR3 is TGCGCCAGCAGCCGACAAGGGAACACTGAAGCTTTCTTT.

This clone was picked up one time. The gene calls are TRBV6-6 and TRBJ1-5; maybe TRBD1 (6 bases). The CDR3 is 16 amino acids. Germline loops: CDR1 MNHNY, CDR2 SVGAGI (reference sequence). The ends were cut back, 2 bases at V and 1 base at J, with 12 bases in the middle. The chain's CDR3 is CASSYRKGGSNQPQHF. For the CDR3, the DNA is TGTGCCAGCAGTTACAGGAAGGGGGGGAGCAATCAGCCCCAGCATTTT.

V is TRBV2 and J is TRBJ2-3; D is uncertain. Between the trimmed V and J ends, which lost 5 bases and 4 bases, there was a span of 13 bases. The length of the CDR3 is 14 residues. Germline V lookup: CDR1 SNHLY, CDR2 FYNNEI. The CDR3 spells CASSRDTSPDTQYF. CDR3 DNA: TGTGCCAGCAGTCGAGACACTTCCCCAGATACGCAGTATTTT.

CDR3: CASSLFTGRTNYGYTF. The CDR3 region has the DNA TGTGCCAGCAGCTTATTTACAGGTCGAACTAACTATGGCTACACCTTC. The chain joins TRBV7-2 to TRBJ1-2, with a weak D call TRBD1 (5 bases). With 2 bases removed from V and 0 bases from J, the gap between germline ends came to 13 bases. The germline CDR1 and CDR2 sequences are SGHTA and FQGNSA. The CDR3 runs 16 residues.